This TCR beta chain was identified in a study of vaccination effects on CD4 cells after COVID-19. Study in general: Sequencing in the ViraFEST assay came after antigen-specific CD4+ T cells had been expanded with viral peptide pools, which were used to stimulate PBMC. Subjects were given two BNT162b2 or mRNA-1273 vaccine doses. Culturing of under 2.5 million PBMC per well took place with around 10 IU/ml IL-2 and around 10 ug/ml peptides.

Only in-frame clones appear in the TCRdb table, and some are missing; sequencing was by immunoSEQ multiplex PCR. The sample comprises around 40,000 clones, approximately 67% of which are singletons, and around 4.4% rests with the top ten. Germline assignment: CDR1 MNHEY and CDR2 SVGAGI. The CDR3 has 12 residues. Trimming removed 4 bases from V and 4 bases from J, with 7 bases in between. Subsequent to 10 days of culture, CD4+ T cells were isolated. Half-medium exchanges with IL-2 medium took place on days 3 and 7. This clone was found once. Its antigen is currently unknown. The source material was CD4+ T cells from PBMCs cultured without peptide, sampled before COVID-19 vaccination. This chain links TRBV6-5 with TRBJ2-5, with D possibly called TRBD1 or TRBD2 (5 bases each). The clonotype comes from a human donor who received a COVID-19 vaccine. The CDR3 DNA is TGTGCCAGCAGTTTTGGGGGAGAGACCCAGTACTTC. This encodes CASSFGGETQYF.